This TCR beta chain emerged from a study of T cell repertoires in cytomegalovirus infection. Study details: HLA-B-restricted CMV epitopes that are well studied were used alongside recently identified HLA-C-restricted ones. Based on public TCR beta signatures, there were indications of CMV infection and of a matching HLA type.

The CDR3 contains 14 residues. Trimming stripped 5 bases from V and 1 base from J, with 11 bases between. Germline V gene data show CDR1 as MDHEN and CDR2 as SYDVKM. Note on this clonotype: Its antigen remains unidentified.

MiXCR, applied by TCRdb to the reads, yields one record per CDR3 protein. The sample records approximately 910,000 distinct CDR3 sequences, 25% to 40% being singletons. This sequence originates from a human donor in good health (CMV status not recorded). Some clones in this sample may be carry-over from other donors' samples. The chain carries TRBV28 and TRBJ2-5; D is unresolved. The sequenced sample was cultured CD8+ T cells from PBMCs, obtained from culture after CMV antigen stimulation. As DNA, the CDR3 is TGTGCCAGCAGTGGCCGGTACGGCCAAGAGACCCAGTACTTC. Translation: CASSGRYGQETQYF.